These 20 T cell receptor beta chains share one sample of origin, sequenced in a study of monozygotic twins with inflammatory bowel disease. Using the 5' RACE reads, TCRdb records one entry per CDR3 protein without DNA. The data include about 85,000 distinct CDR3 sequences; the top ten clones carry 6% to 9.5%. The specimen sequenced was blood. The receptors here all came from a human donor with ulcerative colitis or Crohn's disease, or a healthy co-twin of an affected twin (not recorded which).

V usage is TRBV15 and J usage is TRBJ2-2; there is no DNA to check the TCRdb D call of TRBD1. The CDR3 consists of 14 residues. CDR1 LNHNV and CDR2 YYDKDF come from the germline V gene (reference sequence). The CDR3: CATRRGLDTGELFF.

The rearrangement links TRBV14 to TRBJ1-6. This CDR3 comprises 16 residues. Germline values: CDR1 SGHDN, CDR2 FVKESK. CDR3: CASSPAGGGRNSPLHF. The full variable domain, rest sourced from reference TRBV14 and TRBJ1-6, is EAGVTQFPSHSVIEKGQTVTLRCDPISGHDNLYWYRRVMGKEIKFLLHFVKESKQDESGMPNNRFLAERTGGTYSTLKVQPAELEDSGVYFCASSPAGGGRNSPLHFGNGTRLTVT.

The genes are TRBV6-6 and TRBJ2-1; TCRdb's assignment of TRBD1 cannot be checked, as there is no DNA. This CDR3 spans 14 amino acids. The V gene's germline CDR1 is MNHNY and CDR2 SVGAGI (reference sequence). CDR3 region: CASSYGGARNEQFF.

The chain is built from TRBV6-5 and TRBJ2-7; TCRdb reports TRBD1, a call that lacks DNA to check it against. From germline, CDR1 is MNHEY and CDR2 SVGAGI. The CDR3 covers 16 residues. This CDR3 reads CASSSPSAGQGVAQYF.

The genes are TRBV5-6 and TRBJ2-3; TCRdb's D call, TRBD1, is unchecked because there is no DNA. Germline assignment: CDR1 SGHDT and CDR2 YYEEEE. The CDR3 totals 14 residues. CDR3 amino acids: CASSPPYSTDTQYF.

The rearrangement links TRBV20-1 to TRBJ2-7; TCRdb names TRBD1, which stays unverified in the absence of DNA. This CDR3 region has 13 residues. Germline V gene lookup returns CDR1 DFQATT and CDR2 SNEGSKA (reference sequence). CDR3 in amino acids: CSAISGRTYEQYF.

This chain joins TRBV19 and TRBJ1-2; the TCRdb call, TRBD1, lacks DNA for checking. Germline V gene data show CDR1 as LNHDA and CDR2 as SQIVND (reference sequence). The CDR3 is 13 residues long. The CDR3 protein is CASSMRTAYGYTF.

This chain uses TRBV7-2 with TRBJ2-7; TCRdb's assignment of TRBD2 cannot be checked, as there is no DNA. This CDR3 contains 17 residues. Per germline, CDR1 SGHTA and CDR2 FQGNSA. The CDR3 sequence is CASSLVGSGPLSYEQYF. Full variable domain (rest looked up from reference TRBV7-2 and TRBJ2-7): GAGVSQSPSNKVTEKGKDVELRCDPISGHTALYWYRQSLGQGLEFLIYFQGNSAPDKSGLPSDRFSAERTGGSVSTLTIQRTQQEDSAVYLCASSLVGSGPLSYEQYFGPGTRLTVT.

Here the CDR3 reads CASTPQRLYEQYF. The chain joins TRBV7-2 to TRBJ2-7; TCRdb gives TRBD1 as the D gene, but with no DNA this cannot be confirmed. The CDR3 loop spans 13 amino acids. CDR1 is SGHTA, CDR2 FQGNSA, per germline.

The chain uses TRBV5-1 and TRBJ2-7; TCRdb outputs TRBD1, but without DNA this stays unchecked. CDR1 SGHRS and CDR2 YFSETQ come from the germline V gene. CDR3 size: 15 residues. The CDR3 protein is CASSLAPTGGYEQYF.

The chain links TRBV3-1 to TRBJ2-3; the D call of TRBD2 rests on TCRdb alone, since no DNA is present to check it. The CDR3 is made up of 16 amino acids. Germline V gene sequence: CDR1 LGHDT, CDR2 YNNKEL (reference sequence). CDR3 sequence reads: CASSRGGLAGKDTQYF.

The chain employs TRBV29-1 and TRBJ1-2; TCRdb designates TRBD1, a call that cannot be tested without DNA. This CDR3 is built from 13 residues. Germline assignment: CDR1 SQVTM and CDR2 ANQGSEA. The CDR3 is CSVGTGTRYGYTF.

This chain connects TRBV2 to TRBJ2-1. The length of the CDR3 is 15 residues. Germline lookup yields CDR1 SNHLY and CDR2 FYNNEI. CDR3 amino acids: CASRNTGTPYNEQFF.

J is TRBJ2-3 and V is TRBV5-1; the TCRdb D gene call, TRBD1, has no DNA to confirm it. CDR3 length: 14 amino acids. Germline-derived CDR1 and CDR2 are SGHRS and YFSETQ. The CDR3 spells CASAPPDITDTQYF.

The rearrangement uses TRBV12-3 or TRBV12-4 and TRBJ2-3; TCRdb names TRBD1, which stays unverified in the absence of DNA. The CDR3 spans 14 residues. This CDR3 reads CASTLTGKGSTQYF.

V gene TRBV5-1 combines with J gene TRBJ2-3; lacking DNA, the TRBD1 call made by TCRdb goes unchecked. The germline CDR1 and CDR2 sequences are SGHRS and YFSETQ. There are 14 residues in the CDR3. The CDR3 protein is CASSWQGRGDTQYF.

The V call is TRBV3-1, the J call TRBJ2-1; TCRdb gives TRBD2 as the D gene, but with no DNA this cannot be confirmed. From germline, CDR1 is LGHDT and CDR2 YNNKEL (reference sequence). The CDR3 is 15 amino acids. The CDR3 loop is CASSHLAGGQNEQFF.

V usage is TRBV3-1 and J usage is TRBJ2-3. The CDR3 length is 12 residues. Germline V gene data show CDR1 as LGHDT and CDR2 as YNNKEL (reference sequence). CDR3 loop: CASSQVPDTQYF.

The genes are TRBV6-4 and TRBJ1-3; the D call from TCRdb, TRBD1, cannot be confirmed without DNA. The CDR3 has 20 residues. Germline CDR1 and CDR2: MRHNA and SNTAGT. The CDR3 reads CASSESTRGRTGVFGNTIYF.

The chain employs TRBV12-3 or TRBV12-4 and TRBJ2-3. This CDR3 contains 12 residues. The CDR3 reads CASSLSVDTQYF.